This is a list of T cell receptor beta chains from one sample in a study of control samples from healthy donors and cancer patients. This table comes from immunoSEQ multiplex PCR, and its TCRdb copy is limited to in-frame clones, with some not included. Among 180,000 or so clones listed, about 93% were seen once. The material sequenced was blood. These receptors came from a woman in her sixties or seventies in good health. The CDR3 runs from the conserved cysteine through the conserved F or W. Each record gives: V gene, D gene, clone size, J gene, CDR3 DNA, CDR3 protein. D genes are given only for firm matches. A row's size may be missing; if present it is once, few, many or a size class.

v_gene: TRBV24-1
d_gene: NA
abundance: NA
j_gene: TRBJ2-4
CDR3nt: TGTGCCACCAGTGATTTGCGCCGACCGAACCAGTACTTC
CDR3aa: CATSDLRRPNQYF

v_gene: TRBV7-8
d_gene: NA
abundance: NA
j_gene: TRBJ1-1
CDR3nt: TGTGCCAGCAGCACACTGGACCCCGGGAGGATTTCGCAAATGTGG
CDR3aa: CASSTLDPGRISQMW

v_gene: TRBV11-2
d_gene: NA
abundance: NA
j_gene: TRBJ1-1
CDR3nt: TGTGCCAGCAGCCCCAGGACAGACCCGAACACTGAAGCTTTCTTT
CDR3aa: CASSPRTDPNTEAFF

v_gene: TRBV2
d_gene: NA
abundance: NA
j_gene: TRBJ2-1
CDR3nt: TGTGCCAGCAAGGGAGATGAGCAGTTCTTC
CDR3aa: CASKGDEQFF

v_gene: TRBV2
d_gene: NA
abundance: NA
j_gene: TRBJ1-2
CDR3nt: TGTATCCCGGACCCGGTACAAGGAGGGACCTATGGCTACACCTTC
CDR3aa: CIPDPVQGGTYGYTF

v_gene: TRBV3-1/TRBV3-2
d_gene: NA
abundance: NA
j_gene: TRBJ1-5
CDR3nt: TGTGCCAGCAGCCAAGATCGCAGTACCCAGCCCCAGCATTTT
CDR3aa: CASSQDRSTQPQHF

v_gene: TRBV12-3/TRBV12-4
d_gene: NA
abundance: few
j_gene: TRBJ2-2
CDR3nt: TGTGCCAGCAGACCGACCGTCACCGGGGAGCTGTTTTTT
CDR3aa: CASRPTVTGELFF

v_gene: TRBV2
d_gene: TRBD2
abundance: NA
j_gene: TRBJ2-3
CDR3nt: TGTGCCAGCGCGGAGGTCGGACTAGGCCCAGATACGCAGTATTTT
CDR3aa: CASAEVGLGPDTQYF

v_gene: TRBV6-5
d_gene: NA
abundance: NA
j_gene: TRBJ1-4
CDR3nt: TGTGCCAGCAGTTACTCGGCTCGGAGCACGGAAAAACTGTTTTTT
CDR3aa: CASSYSARSTEKLFF

v_gene: TRBV3-1/TRBV3-2
d_gene: TRBD2
abundance: NA
j_gene: TRBJ2-5
CDR3nt: TGTGCCAGCAGCCGAAGGACTAGCGGGCCTCAAGAGACCCAGTACTTC
CDR3aa: CASSRRTSGPQETQYF

v_gene: TRBV9
d_gene: NA
abundance: NA
j_gene: TRBJ1-4
CDR3nt: TGTGCCAGCAGCACGCAGGCTTTAGGTAATGAAAAACTGTTTTTT
CDR3aa: CASSTQALGNEKLFF

v_gene: TRBV2
d_gene: NA
abundance: NA
j_gene: TRBJ1-1
CDR3nt: TGTGGTCAGACGAACACTGAAGCTTTCTTT
CDR3aa: CGQTNTEAFF

v_gene: TRBV20-1
d_gene: TRBD1
abundance: few
j_gene: TRBJ2-1
CDR3nt: TGCAGTGCTAGTAGTGGGGACAGGGATTACAATGAGCAGTTCTTC
CDR3aa: CSASSGDRDYNEQFF

v_gene: TRBV19
d_gene: NA
abundance: NA
j_gene: TRBJ1-2
CDR3nt: TGTGCCAGTAGTATACGGGCAGGTTCTAACTATGGCTACACCTTC
CDR3aa: CASSIRAGSNYGYTF

v_gene: TRBV5-1
d_gene: NA
abundance: NA
j_gene: TRBJ1-5
CDR3nt: TGCGCCAGCAGGCCCGGGGGCAATAGCAATCAGCCCCAGCATTTT
CDR3aa: CASRPGGNSNQPQHF

v_gene: TRBV3-1/TRBV3-2
d_gene: TRBD1
abundance: NA
j_gene: TRBJ1-1
CDR3nt: TGTGCCAGCAGCTCTTGGACAGGGGGGAACACTGAAGCTTTCTTT
CDR3aa: CASSSWTGGNTEAFF

v_gene: TRBV24-1
d_gene: NA
abundance: NA
j_gene: TRBJ1-5
CDR3nt: TGTGCCACCAGCCTGGGGGGAAATCAGCCCCAGCATTTT
CDR3aa: CATSLGGNQPQHF

v_gene: TRBV6-2/TRBV6-3
d_gene: NA
abundance: NA
j_gene: TRBJ1-6
CDR3nt: TGTGCCAGCAGCCTAGAAAGGAGCTCCTATAATTCACCCCTCCACTTT
CDR3aa: CASSLERSSYNSPLHF

v_gene: TRBV19
d_gene: TRBD1
abundance: NA
j_gene: TRBJ1-1
CDR3nt: TGTGCCAGTAGTACCGGACAGGGGGGCACTGAAGCTTTCTTT
CDR3aa: CASSTGQGGTEAFF

v_gene: TRBV13
d_gene: TRBD1
abundance: NA
j_gene: TRBJ2-5
CDR3nt: TGTGCCAGCAACTCCCCGGGACAGGACGAAGAGACCCAGTACTTC
CDR3aa: CASNSPGQDEETQYF

v_gene: TRBV5-1
d_gene: NA
abundance: NA
j_gene: TRBJ2-3
CDR3nt: TGCGCCAGCAGCTTCAGGGACACAGATACGCAGTATTTT
CDR3aa: CASSFRDTDTQYF

v_gene: TRBV2
d_gene: NA
abundance: NA
j_gene: TRBJ1-2
CDR3nt: TGTGCCAGCAGTGTCTCAGGGTATGGCTACACCTTC
CDR3aa: CASSVSGYGYTF

v_gene: TRBV24-1
d_gene: NA
abundance: once
j_gene: TRBJ1-3
CDR3nt: TGTGCCACCAGTGATTTATCCGGGACGATCGGAAACACCATATATTTT
CDR3aa: CATSDLSGTIGNTIYF

v_gene: TRBV6-1
d_gene: TRBD1
abundance: NA
j_gene: TRBJ1-1
CDR3nt: TGTGCCAGCAGTGACCTACAGGGGGCTAGTTCCGCTTTCTTT
CDR3aa: CASSDLQGASSAFF

v_gene: TRBV10-3
d_gene: NA
abundance: NA
j_gene: TRBJ1-1
CDR3nt: TGTGCCATCAGTTTCGGGACGGGGAGAACTGAAGCTTTCTTT
CDR3aa: CAISFGTGRTEAFF

v_gene: TRBV7-9
d_gene: NA
abundance: few
j_gene: TRBJ1-2
CDR3nt: TGTGCCAGCAGCTTAGTGGTCGAGGCCTACACCTTC
CDR3aa: CASSLVVEAYTF

v_gene: TRBV20-1
d_gene: TRBD1
abundance: NA
j_gene: TRBJ1-4
CDR3nt: TGCAGTGCTAGTTACACAGGGGGGAATGAAAAACTGTTTTTT
CDR3aa: CSASYTGGNEKLFF

v_gene: TRBV30
d_gene: NA
abundance: NA
j_gene: TRBJ1-1
CDR3nt: TGTGCCTGGAGACCAGGGGTGACTGAAGCTTTCTTT
CDR3aa: CAWRPGVTEAFF

v_gene: TRBV4-1
d_gene: TRBD2
abundance: NA
j_gene: TRBJ2-7
CDR3nt: TGCGCCAGCAGCCGAGAGTTGACTAGCGGGGGGCATCTTACCTACGAGCAGTACTTC
CDR3aa: CASSRELTSGGHLTYEQYF

v_gene: TRBV7-2
d_gene: TRBD1
abundance: NA
j_gene: TRBJ1-6
CDR3nt: TGTGCCAGCAGCCTAGACAGGGATGATTCACCCCTCCACTTT
CDR3aa: CASSLDRDDSPLHF

v_gene: TRBV7-2
d_gene: TRBD1
abundance: NA
j_gene: TRBJ1-5
CDR3nt: TGTGCCAGCAGCTTAGAACAGGGGAGGTATCAGCCCCAGCATTTT
CDR3aa: CASSLEQGRYQPQHF

v_gene: TRBV2
d_gene: NA
abundance: once
j_gene: TRBJ1-5
CDR3nt: TGTGCCAGCAGCACGGAAAGGGTTCGTCAGCCCCAGCATTTT
CDR3aa: CASSTERVRQPQHF

v_gene: TRBV5-4
d_gene: NA
abundance: NA
j_gene: TRBJ1-2
CDR3nt: TGTGCCAGCAGTTTGGGGGGAGTCTATGGCTACACCTTC
CDR3aa: CASSLGGVYGYTF

v_gene: TRBV7-7
d_gene: NA
abundance: NA
j_gene: TRBJ1-5
CDR3nt: TGTGCTAGCAGCTTAGGGCCATTGTGGCCCCAGCATTTT
CDR3aa: CASSLGPLWPQHF

v_gene: TRBV10-1
d_gene: NA
abundance: few
j_gene: TRBJ2-1
CDR3nt: TGCGCCAGCAAACGAGGGACACTTCCATCTAGCTCCTACAATGAGCAGTTCTTC
CDR3aa: CASKRGTLPSSSYNEQFF

v_gene: TRBV27
d_gene: NA
abundance: NA
j_gene: TRBJ2-7
CDR3nt: TGTGCCAGCTACGGGGGAAACTACGAGCAGTACTTC
CDR3aa: CASYGGNYEQYF

v_gene: TRBV9
d_gene: NA
abundance: NA
j_gene: TRBJ1-4
CDR3nt: TGTGCCAGCAGCCCGACAGCAACTAATGAAAAACTGTTTTTT
CDR3aa: CASSPTATNEKLFF

v_gene: TRBV4-2
d_gene: NA
abundance: NA
j_gene: TRBJ2-3
CDR3nt: TGTGCCAGCAGCCATGGGGGACCGGGGGGCACAGATACGCAGTATTTT
CDR3aa: CASSHGGPGGTDTQYF

v_gene: TRBV7-9
d_gene: TRBD1
abundance: NA
j_gene: TRBJ1-3
CDR3nt: TGTGCCAGCAGCCCTCGGGGACAGGGCTCTGGAAACACCATATATTTT
CDR3aa: CASSPRGQGSGNTIYF

v_gene: TRBV4-2
d_gene: NA
abundance: NA
j_gene: TRBJ1-2
CDR3nt: TGTGCCAGCAGCCTAAGGGTTGCGGTTTGGGGCTTGAAGGATGGTGATGGCTACACCTTC
CDR3aa: CASSLRVAVWGLKDGDGYTF

v_gene: TRBV27
d_gene: NA
abundance: NA
j_gene: TRBJ1-5
CDR3nt: TGTGCCAGCAGTTTGGCTAGTTATAGCAATCAGCCCCAGCATTTT
CDR3aa: CASSLASYSNQPQHF

v_gene: TRBV5-1
d_gene: TRBD1
abundance: NA
j_gene: TRBJ1-4
CDR3nt: TGCGCCAGCAGCTGGGGGACAGGGGGCGATGAAAAACTGTTTTTT
CDR3aa: CASSWGTGGDEKLFF

v_gene: TRBV7-2
d_gene: NA
abundance: once
j_gene: TRBJ1-5
CDR3nt: TGTGCCAGCAGCATCCGTTATCAGCCCCAGCATTTT
CDR3aa: CASSIRYQPQHF

v_gene: TRBV25-1
d_gene: TRBD1
abundance: NA
j_gene: TRBJ1-6
CDR3nt: TGTGCCAGCAGCCTACTCGGACAGGGGAGAATTTGGCCCCTCCACTTT
CDR3aa: CASSLLGQGRIWPLHF

v_gene: TRBV11-2
d_gene: NA
abundance: NA
j_gene: TRBJ1-2
CDR3nt: TGTGCCAGCAGCTTAGGGGCAGGGGAGCGCTACACCTTC
CDR3aa: CASSLGAGERYTF

v_gene: TRBV7-2
d_gene: NA
abundance: once
j_gene: TRBJ1-5
CDR3nt: TGTGCCAGCAGCTTACAGGGAATCAATCAGCCCCAGCATTTT
CDR3aa: CASSLQGINQPQHF

v_gene: TRBV19
d_gene: TRBD1
abundance: NA
j_gene: TRBJ1-2
CDR3nt: TGTGCCAGTAGTAACCCCGGGACAGGGGGCAATGGCTACACCTTC
CDR3aa: CASSNPGTGGNGYTF

v_gene: TRBV4-2
d_gene: NA
abundance: NA
j_gene: TRBJ2-2
CDR3nt: TGTGCCAGCAGCCAAGAACTTCTAGCATTCACCGGGGAGCTGTTTTTT
CDR3aa: CASSQELLAFTGELFF

v_gene: TRBV19
d_gene: TRBD1
abundance: NA
j_gene: TRBJ1-1
CDR3nt: TGTGCCAGTAGTATACTCCCGGGACAGGGGGCGAACACTGAAGCTTTCTTT
CDR3aa: CASSILPGQGANTEAFF

v_gene: TRBV11-2
d_gene: NA
abundance: NA
j_gene: TRBJ2-3
CDR3nt: TGTGCCAGCAGCTTAGGTGGCCAACTCACAGATACGCAGTATTTT
CDR3aa: CASSLGGQLTDTQYF

v_gene: TRBV4-1
d_gene: TRBD2
abundance: NA
j_gene: TRBJ2-1
CDR3nt: TGCGCCAGCAGCCAAGTTAGCGGGGGATACAATGAGCAGTTCTTC
CDR3aa: CASSQVSGGYNEQFF

v_gene: TRBV18
d_gene: NA
abundance: NA
j_gene: TRBJ2-1
CDR3nt: TGTGCCAGCTCACCCATTACCGCTAGAAGCTCCTACAATGAGCAGTTCTTC
CDR3aa: CASSPITARSSYNEQFF